This record concerns one TCR beta chain sequence. Its antigen is not known. The PBMCs studied were ones that came from 9 to 10 ml fresh peripheral blood. Researchers amplified the TCR beta CDR3 regions from RNA transcripts. When the TCR CDR3 underwent first-round RT-PCR, the HTBI primer set was used. TCRdb re-called the multiplex PCR reads with MiXCR, one entry per CDR3 protein. The sample comprises hundreds of thousands of distinct CDR3 sequences, roughly 15% of which are singletons, and around 28% rests with the top ten. The data derive from a study of T cells in Graves' hyperthyroidism and ophthalmopathy. Turning to the study itself: Peripheral blood was collected at initial diagnosis, before any treatment. Study observations and caveats: The model identified upcoming ophthalmopathy a median around 7.1 months ahead of onset.

The CDR3 runs 13 residues. Trimming took off 8 bases at V and 7 bases at J, with 15 bases between the two ends. Per the germline V gene, CDR1 is LNHDA and CDR2 is SQIVND (reference sequence). The V and J genes are TRBV19 and TRBJ1-5; possibly TRBD1 for D (6 bases). The clonotype comes from a young woman with Graves' ophthalmopathy. Material: blood. The CDR3 DNA follows: TGTGCCAGTGGGAGGGGGTTACGACAGCCCCAGCATTTT. It is translated as CASGRGLRQPQHF.